The clone carrying this T cell receptor (beta chain) was detected a few times. With 3 bases clipped from V and 5 bases from J, the junction kept 5 bases outside the gene matches. Germline V gene lookup returns CDR1 SGHNT and CDR2 YYREEE (reference sequence). This CDR3 is built from 15 residues. The data are from a study of T cells of healthy individuals. TCRdb reanalysed the 5' RACE reads using MiXCR and keeps one entry per CDR3 protein. The data hold about 60,000 distinct CDR3 sequences, with 16% observed a single time. The gene calls are TRBV5-4 and TRBJ1-4; 9 bases are a match to TRBD1. The clonotype originates from a human donor in good health. CDR3: CASSSGTGRNEKLFF. As DNA, the CDR3 is TGTGCCAGCAGCTCGGGGACAGGGCGGAATGAAAAACTGTTTTTT.